This record covers a single T cell receptor beta chain. Its specificity is not known. This entry belongs to a study of CD8+ T cells in alopecia areata. The researchers isolated CD4+ and CD8+ T cells from PBMCs by sorting. Study-wide results and caveats: Researchers report lesional scalp, most notably alopecia totalis/universalis, outstripped normal scalp in clonality. Scalp sequencing also captures normal skin's resident alphabeta T cells.

The CDR3 sequence is 14 residues long. Trimming pared 5 bases from V and 1 base from J, leaving 11 bases between. The germline V gene encodes CDR1 SGHVS and CDR2 FQNEAQ. Once RNA had been extracted, it was reverse transcribed into cDNA to act as the sequencing template. The data were produced by immunoSEQ multiplex PCR, yet TCRdb's version contains in-frame clones alone and is incomplete. The table has some 200,000 clones, 56% seen once. The specimen was CD8+ T cells sorted from blood. The TCR comes from a human donor in good health. The gene calls are TRBV7-8 and TRBJ1-1; D may be TRBD1 (5 bases). The CDR3 DNA follows: TGTGCCAGCAGCGGCAGGGTCCGGAACACTGAAGCTTTCTTT. It is translated as CASSGRVRNTEAFF.